A single sample gave rise to the 8 T cell receptor beta chains below, sequenced in a study of T cells in Graves' hyperthyroidism and ophthalmopathy. The source material, RNA transcripts, was used to amplify TCR beta CDR3 regions. The study used the HTBI primer set for a first-round RT-PCR of the TCR CDR3. One entry per CDR3 protein, called by TCRdb with MiXCR from the multiplex PCR reads. The table shows over 200,000 distinct CDR3 sequences, with 18% occurring only once. Sequenced sample: blood. Source of these receptors: a man aged 35 to 55 with Graves' hyperthyroidism.

This chain links TRBV11-2 with TRBJ2-1; D is perhaps TRBD2 (6 bases). Trimming pared 7 bases from V and 4 bases from J, leaving 11 bases between. Germline CDR1 SGHAT, CDR2 FQNNGV. The CDR3 contains 13 residues. CDR3 sequence: CASTGTPYNEQFF. The CDR3 region has the DNA TGTGCCAGCACCGGGACTCCATACAATGAGCAGTTCTTC.

This clonotype was counted a few times. The V and J genes are TRBV28 and TRBJ1-4; 7 bases are a match to TRBD1. This CDR3 has 14 amino acids. Germline V gene data show CDR1 as MDHEN and CDR2 as SYDVKM. The trim removed 4 bases at V and 6 bases at J, leaving 5 bases unmatched. The CDR3 DNA reads TGTGCCAGCAGTTCAGGGGGGAATGATGAAAAACTGTTTTTT. Its translation is CASSSGGNDEKLFF.

This clonotype was recorded many times. V and J are TRBV7-8 and TRBJ2-5, with TRBD2 as a possible D gene (6 bases). CDR1 SGHVS and CDR2 FQNEAQ come from the germline V gene. CDR3 length equals 16 residues. Trimming cost V 1 base and J 0 bases, with 12 bases left between them. CDR3 in amino acids: CASSLVGSSDQETQYF. DNA for the CDR3: TGTGCCAGCAGCTTAGTTGGGTCTAGCGACCAAGAGACCCAGTACTTC. The variable domain in full, with the rest retrieved from reference TRBV7-8 and TRBJ2-5, is GAGVSQSPRYKVAKRGQDVALRCDPISGHVSLFWYQQALGQGPEFLTYFQNEAQLDKSGLPSDRFFAERPEGSVSTLKIQRTQQEDSAVYLCASSLVGSSDQETQYFGPGTRLLVL.

In this sample, this clonotype turned up many times. V and J are TRBV7-3 and TRBJ2-5, with 12 bases matching TRBD1. The CDR3 length is 15 residues. With 3 bases clipped from V and 5 bases from J, the junction kept 4 bases outside the gene matches. Per germline, CDR1 SGHTA and CDR2 FQGTGA. CDR3 bases: TGTGCCAGCAGCTTTTCCGGGACAGGGGGCGAGACCCAGTACTTC. Translation: CASSFSGTGGETQYF. Together with reference TRBV7-3 and TRBJ2-5, the CDR3 gives the full variable domain: GAGVSQTPSNKVTEKGKYVELRCDPISGHTALYWYRQSLGQGPEFLIYFQGTGAADDSGLPNDRFFAVRPEGSVSTLKIQRTERGDSAVYLCASSFSGTGGETQYFGPGTRLLVL.

J is TRBJ1-5 and V is TRBV6-2 or TRBV6-3; no firm D call. Germline V gene sequence: CDR1 MNHEY, CDR2 SVGEGT. The CDR3 has 15 residues. V shed 8 bases and J shed 0 bases, with 14 bases lying between them. The CDR3 DNA follows: TGTGCCAGCGGAACCCACAAGGCTAGCAATCAGCCCCAGCATTTT. The encoded protein is CASGTHKASNQPQHF.

There are many counts of this clonotype. The chain recombines TRBV27 with TRBJ1-5, with 7 positions matching TRBD1. Germline V gene data show CDR1 as MNHEY and CDR2 as SMNVEV (reference sequence). V dropped 3 bases and J dropped 5; count of bases not matched to a gene: 4. This CDR3 is built from 14 residues. CDR3 DNA: TGTGCCAGCAGTTTTCAGGGGGTTGATCAGCCCCAGCATTTT. It yields the protein CASSFQGVDQPQHF.

This clonotype was counted ten times or more. The gene calls are TRBV7-2 and TRBJ1-1; 8 bases match TRBD1. Per the germline V gene, CDR1 is SGHTA and CDR2 is FQGNSA. V was clipped by 5 bases and J by 9 bases; unmatched bases: 8. The CDR3 extends over 13 amino acids. The CDR3: CASSTDRGGKAFF. CDR3 DNA sequence: TGTGCCAGCAGCACAGACAGGGGAGGTAAAGCTTTCTTT.

This clonotype was recorded at least ten times. The V gene is TRBV5-6, the J gene TRBJ1-1, with D possibly TRBD1 on 5 matching bases. The CDR3 totals 13 residues. Germline-derived CDR1 and CDR2 are SGHDT and YYEEEE. Between the trimmed V and J ends, which lost 4 bases and 2 bases, there was a span of 9 bases. The CDR3 sequence: CASSRTSNTEAFF. In DNA, the CDR3 is TGTGCCAGCAGCCGGACATCAAACACTGAAGCTTTCTTT.